The T cell receptor beta chain under discussion was sequenced for a study of response to subunit inactivated influenza vaccine. Looked up from germline, CDR1 is GTSNPN and CDR2 is SVGIG (reference sequence). The V end was cut by 1 base, the J end by 6 bases, with 12 bases between. This CDR3 has 13 amino acids. MiXCR, applied by TCRdb to the RT-PCR reads, yields one record per CDR3 protein. The sample has about 800,000 distinct CDR3 sequences; around 20% are singletons. Sequencing was performed on PBMCs from blood, taken approximately 5 days after vaccination. This chain joins TRBV30 and TRBJ1-2; D gene ambiguous. The sequence was collected from a man between 50 and 59 years old who received an inactivated influenza vaccine. This CDR3 reads CAWSASGLDGYTF. DNA of the CDR3: TGTGCCTGGAGTGCCTCGGGTCTTGATGGCTACACCTTC.